This TCR beta chain stems from a study of Ad26.COV2.S vaccination and SARS-CoV-2 variants. Study-wide background: Among those in the COV1001 Ad26.COV2.S trial arm was the donor. Dosing was one shot or two shots 56 days apart. Study results and caveats: Measurement of non-spike TCR breadth gave similar results in vaccine and placebo recipients.

About this clone: Its target is unknown.

Treatment specified: approximately 18 received Ad26.COV2.S at low or high dose, single or two shots; 5 received placebo; per-sample allocation not given. All samples were drawn on day 63, counting from the first vaccine or placebo injection. J gave up 1 base and V 6 bases, and 8 bases lay outside the gene matches. The CDR3 has 14 residues. Germline CDR1 SQVTM, CDR2 ANQGSEA. TCRdb's table, derived via immunoSEQ multiplex PCR, lists solely in-frame clones and lacks some. The sample shows around 270,000 clones, around nine tenths of them seen only once. Sequencing used peripheral blood, obtained in a trial of Ad26.COV2.S vaccine versus placebo. The chain combines TRBV29-1 with TRBJ2-7; 8 positions match TRBD1. The clonotype originates from a person between 18 and 60 years old who received the Ad26.COV2.S COVID-19 vaccine or a placebo. CDR3 amino acids: CSVRGTGRSYEQYF. CDR3 DNA sequence: TGCAGCGTCCGGGGGACAGGTAGATCCTACGAGCAGTACTTC.